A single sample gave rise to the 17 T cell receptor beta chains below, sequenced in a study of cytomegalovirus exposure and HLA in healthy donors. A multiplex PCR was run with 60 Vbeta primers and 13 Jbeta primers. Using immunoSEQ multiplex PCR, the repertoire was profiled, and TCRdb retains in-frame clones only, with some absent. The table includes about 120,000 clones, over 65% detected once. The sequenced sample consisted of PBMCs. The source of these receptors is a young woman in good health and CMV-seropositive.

DNA of the CDR3: TGTGCCAGCAGCTTAATATCGAGCCTCCTAGGAAGGGGCTACACCTTC. Its translation is CASSLISSLLGRGYTF. This rearrangement joins TRBV7-9 to TRBJ1-2, with D unresolved. The CDR3 spans 16 residues. CDR1 SEHNR and CDR2 FQNEAQ come from the germline V gene (reference sequence). V lost 2 bases to trimming and J lost 8 bases, with 21 bases between them.

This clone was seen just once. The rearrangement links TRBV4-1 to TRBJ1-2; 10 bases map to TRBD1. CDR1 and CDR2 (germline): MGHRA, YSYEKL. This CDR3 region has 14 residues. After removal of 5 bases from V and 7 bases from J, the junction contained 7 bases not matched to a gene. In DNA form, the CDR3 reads TGCGCCAGCAGCTACCCGGGACAGGGGCCTGGCTACACCTTC. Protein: CASSYPGQGPGYTF.

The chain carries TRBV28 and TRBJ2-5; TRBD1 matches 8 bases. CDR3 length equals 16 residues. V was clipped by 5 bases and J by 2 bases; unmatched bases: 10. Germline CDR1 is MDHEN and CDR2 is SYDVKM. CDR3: CASSKYTGGRQETQYF. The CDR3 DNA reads TGTGCCAGCAGTAAATATACAGGGGGAAGGCAAGAGACCCAGTACTTC.

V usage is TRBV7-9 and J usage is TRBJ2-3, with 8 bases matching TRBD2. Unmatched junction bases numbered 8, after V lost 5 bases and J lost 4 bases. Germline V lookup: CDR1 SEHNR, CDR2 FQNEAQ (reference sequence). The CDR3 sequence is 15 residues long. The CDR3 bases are TGTGCCAGCAGCCCTTCCGGGGGGGCCTCAGATACGCAGTATTTT. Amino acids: CASSPSGGASDTQYF.

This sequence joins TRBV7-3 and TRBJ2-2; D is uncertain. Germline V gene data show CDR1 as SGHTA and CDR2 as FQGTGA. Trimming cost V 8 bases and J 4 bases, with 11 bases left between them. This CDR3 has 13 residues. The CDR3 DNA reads TGTGCCAGCCGCGACTCGGGCACCGGGGAGCTGTTTTTT. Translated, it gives CASRDSGTGELFF.

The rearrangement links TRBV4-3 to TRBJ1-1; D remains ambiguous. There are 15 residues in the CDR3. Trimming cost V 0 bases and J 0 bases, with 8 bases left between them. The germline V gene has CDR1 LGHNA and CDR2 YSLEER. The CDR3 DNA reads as TGCGCCAGCAGCCAAGATCCGGGGATGAACACTGAAGCTTTCTTT. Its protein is CASSQDPGMNTEAFF.

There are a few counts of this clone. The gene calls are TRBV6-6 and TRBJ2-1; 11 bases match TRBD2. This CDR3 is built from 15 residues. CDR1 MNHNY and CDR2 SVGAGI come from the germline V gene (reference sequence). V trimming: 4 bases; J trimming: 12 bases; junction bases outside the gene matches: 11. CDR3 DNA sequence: TGTGCCAGCAGTTGGGTAGCGGGGGGGCCTCTAGGGCAGTTCTTC. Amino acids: CASSWVAGGPLGQFF.

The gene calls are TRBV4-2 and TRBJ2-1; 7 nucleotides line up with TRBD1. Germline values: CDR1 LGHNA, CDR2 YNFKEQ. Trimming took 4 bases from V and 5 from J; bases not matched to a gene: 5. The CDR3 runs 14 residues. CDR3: CASSLSGQDNEQFF. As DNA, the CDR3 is TGTGCCAGCAGCCTCTCAGGACAGGACAATGAGCAGTTCTTC.

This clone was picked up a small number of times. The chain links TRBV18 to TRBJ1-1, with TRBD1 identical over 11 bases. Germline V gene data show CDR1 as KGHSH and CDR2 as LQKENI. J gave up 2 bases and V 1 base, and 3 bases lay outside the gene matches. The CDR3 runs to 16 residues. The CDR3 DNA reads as TGTGCCAGCTCACCACGGGACAGGGGGGTTAACACTGAAGCTTTCTTT. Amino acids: CASSPRDRGVNTEAFF.

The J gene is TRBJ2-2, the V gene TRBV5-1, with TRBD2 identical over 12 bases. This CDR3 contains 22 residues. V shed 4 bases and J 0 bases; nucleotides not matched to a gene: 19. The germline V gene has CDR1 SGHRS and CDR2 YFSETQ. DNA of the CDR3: TGCGCCAGCAGCCCCTGGAACGCGAACCCCACTAGCGGGGGGTCGAACACCGGGGAGCTGTTTTTT. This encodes CASSPWNANPTSGGSNTGELFF.

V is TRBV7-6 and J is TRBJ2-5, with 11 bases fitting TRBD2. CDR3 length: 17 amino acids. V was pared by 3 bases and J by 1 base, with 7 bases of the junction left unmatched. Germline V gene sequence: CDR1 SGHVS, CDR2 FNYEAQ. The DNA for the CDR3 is TGTGCCAGCAGCTTTCGGCTAGCGGGGGGCCTCCAAGAGACCCAGTACTTC. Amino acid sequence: CASSFRLAGGLQETQYF.

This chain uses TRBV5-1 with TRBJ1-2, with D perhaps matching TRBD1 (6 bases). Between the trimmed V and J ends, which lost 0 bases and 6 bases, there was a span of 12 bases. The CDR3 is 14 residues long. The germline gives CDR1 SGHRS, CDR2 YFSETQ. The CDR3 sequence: CASSLGRGEDGYTF. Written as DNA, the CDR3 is TGCGCCAGCAGCTTGGGCAGGGGCGAGGATGGCTACACCTTC. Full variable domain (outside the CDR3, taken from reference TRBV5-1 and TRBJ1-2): KAGVTQTPRYLIKTRGQQVTLSCSPISGHRSVSWYQQTPGQGLQFLFEYFSETQRNKGNFPGRFSGRQFSNSRSEMNVSTLELGDSALYLCASSLGRGEDGYTFGSGTRLTVV.

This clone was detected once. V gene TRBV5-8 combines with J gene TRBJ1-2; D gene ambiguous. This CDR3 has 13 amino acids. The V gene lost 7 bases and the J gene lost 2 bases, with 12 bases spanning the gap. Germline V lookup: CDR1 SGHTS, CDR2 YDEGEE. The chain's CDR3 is CASPPGGNYGYTF. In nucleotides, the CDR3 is TGTGCCAGCCCTCCCGGAGGGAACTATGGCTACACCTTC.

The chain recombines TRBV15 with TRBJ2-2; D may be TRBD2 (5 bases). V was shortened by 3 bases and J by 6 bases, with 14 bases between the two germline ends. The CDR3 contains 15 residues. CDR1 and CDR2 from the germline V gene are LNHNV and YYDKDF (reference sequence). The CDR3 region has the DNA TGTGCCACCAGCAGTAGTACTAGGTTCGCCGGGGAGCTGTTTTTT. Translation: CATSSSTRFAGELFF.

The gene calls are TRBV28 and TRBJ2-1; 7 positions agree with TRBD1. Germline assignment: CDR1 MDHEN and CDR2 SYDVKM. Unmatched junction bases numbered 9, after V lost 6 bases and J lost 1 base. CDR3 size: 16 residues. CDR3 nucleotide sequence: TGTGCCAGCAGCGGACAGGTCTCCGAGTCCTACAATGAGCAGTTCTTC. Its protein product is CASSGQVSESYNEQFF. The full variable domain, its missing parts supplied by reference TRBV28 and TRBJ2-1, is DVKVTQSSRYLVKRTGEKVFLECVQDMDHENMFWYRQDPGLGLRLIYFSYDVKMKEKGDIPEGYSVSREKKERFSLILESASTNQTSMYLCASSGQVSESYNEQFFGPGTRLTVL.

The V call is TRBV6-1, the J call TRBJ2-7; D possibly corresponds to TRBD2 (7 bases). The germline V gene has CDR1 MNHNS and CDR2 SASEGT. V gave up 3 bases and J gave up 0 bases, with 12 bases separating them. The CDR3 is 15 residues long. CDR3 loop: CASSEGGATSYEQYF. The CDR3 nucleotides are TGTGCCAGCAGTGAGGGGGGGGCGACCTCCTACGAGCAGTACTTC.

CDR3 sequence (DNA): TGCGCCAGCAGTCCGAGGTCAGGGGGCGAGACGGAGACCCAGTACTTC. This gives the protein CASSPRSGGETETQYF. This chain uses TRBV5-1 with TRBJ2-5; 8 positions match TRBD1. The V gene end was trimmed by 5 bases and the J gene end by 5 bases; junction bases not matched to a gene: 14. The CDR3 spans 16 residues. Germline V gene lookup returns CDR1 SGHRS and CDR2 YFSETQ.